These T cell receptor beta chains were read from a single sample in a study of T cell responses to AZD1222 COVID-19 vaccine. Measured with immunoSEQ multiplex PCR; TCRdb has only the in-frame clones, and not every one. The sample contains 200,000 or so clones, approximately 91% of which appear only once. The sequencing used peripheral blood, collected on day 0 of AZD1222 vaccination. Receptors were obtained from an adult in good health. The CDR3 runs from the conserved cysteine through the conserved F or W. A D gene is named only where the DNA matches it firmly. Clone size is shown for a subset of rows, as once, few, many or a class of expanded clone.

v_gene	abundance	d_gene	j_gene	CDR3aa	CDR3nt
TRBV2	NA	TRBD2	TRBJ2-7	CASSDLVAGVEQYF	TGTGCCAGCAGTGATCTCGTAGCGGGAGTCGAGCAGTACTTC
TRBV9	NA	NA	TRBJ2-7	CASSVGSAKSYEQYF	TGTGCCAGCAGCGTAGGGTCCGCAAAATCCTACGAGCAGTACTTC
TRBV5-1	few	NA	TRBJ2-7	CASSFVAESYEQYF	TGCGCCAGCAGCTTTGTTGCGGAGTCCTACGAGCAGTACTTC
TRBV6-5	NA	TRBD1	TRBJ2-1	CASSYSRGQSNEQFF	TGTGCCAGCAGTTACTCGAGGGGACAGTCTAATGAGCAGTTCTTC
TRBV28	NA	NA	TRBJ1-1	CASSFVGTGWVAEAFF	TGTGCCAGCAGTTTTGTCGGCACAGGGTGGGTCGCTGAAGCTTTCTTT
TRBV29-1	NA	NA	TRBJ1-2	CSVEEKRSGWGYTF	TGCAGCGTTGAAGAAAAGCGGTCAGGGTGGGGCTACACCTTC
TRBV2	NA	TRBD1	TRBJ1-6	CASSVLGTENSPLHF	TGTGCCAGCAGTGTCTTGGGGACAGAAAATTCACCCCTCCACTTT
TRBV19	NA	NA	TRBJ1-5	CASSVLLGTAEINQPQHF	TGTGCCAGTAGTGTTTTATTAGGGACGGCGGAAATTAATCAGCCCCAGCATTTT
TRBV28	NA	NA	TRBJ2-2	CATSTPQVLSTNTGELFF	TGTGCCACCTCAACCCCCCAGGTGTTGAGTACGAACACCGGGGAGCTGTTTTTT
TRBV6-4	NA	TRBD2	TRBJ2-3	CASSVGGGSKDTQYF	TGTGCCAGCAGTGTTGGCGGGGGGAGCAAAGATACGCAGTATTTT
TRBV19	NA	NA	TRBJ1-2	CASFTGTPNTGYTF	TGTGCCAGCTTTACCGGGACCCCCAACACCGGCTACACCTTC
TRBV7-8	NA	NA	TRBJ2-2	CASSLDPGANTGELFF	TGTGCCAGCAGCTTAGATCCGGGCGCGAACACCGGGGAGCTGTTTTTT
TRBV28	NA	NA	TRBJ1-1	CASRGFRNTEAFF	TGTGCCAGCCGGGGATTTAGGAACACTGAAGCTTTCTTT
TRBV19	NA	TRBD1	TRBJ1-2	CASSAIRTGLGGYTF	TGTGCCAGTAGTGCCATCAGGACAGGTCTTGGTGGCTACACCTTC
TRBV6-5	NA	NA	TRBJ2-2	CASSYSAGENTGELFF	TGTGCCAGCAGTTACTCCGCAGGGGAGAACACCGGGGAGCTGTTTTTT